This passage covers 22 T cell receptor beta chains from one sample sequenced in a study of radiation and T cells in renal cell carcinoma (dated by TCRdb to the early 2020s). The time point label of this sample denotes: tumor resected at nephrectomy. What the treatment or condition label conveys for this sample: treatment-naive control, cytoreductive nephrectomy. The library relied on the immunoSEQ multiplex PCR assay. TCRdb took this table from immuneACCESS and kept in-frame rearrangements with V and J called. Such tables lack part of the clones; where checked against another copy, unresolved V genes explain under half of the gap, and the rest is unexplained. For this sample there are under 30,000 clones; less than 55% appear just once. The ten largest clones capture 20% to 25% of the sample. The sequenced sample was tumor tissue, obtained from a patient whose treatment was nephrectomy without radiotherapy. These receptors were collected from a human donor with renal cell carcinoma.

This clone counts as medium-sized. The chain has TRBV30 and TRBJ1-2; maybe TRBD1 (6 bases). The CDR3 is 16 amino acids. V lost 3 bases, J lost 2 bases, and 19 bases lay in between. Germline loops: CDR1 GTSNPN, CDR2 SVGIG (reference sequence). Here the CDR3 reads CAWRDIALDRNYGYTF. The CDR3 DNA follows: TGTGCCTGGAGAGATATAGCCTTAGACAGGAACTATGGCTACACCTTC.

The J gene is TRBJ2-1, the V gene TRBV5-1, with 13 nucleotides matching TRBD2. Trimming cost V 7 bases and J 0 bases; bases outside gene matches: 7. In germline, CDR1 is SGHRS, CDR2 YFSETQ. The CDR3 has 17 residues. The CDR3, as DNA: TGCGCCAGCTTTCGGACTAGCGGGGGTAGCTCCTACAATGAGCAGTTCTTC. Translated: CASFRTSGGSSYNEQFF.

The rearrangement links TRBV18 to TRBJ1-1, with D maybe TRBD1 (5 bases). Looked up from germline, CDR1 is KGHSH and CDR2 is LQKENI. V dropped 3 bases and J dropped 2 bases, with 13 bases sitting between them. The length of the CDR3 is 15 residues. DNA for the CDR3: TGTGCCAGCTCACCCCCCTGGGGCAGCAACACTGAAGCTTTCTTT. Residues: CASSPPWGSNTEAFF. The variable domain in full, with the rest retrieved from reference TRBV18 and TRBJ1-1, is NAGVMQNPRHLVRRRGQEARLRCSPMKGHSHVYWYRQLPEEGLKFMVYLQKENIIDESGMPKERFSAEFPKEGPSILRIQQVVRGDSAAYFCASSPPWGSNTEAFFGQGTRLTVV.

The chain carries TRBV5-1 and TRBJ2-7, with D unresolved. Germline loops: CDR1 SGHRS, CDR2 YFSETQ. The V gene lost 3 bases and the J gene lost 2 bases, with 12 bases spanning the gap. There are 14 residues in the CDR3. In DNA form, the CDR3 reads TGCGCCAGCAGCTCCGCCCCAGGTCCCTACGAGCAGTACTTC. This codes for CASSSAPGPYEQYF.

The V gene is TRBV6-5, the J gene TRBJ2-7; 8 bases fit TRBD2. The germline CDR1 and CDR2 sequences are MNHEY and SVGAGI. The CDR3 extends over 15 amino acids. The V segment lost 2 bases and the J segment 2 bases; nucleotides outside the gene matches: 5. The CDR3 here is CASSYEASGPYEQYF. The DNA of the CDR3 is TGTGCCAGCAGTTACGAGGCTAGCGGGCCCTACGAGCAGTACTTC.

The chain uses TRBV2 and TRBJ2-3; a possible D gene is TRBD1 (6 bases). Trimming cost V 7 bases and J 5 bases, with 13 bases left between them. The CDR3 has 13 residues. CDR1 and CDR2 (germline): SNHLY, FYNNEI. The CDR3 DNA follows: TGTGCCAGCAATCGGGCAGGGGTAGATACGCAGTATTTT. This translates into CASNRAGVDTQYF.

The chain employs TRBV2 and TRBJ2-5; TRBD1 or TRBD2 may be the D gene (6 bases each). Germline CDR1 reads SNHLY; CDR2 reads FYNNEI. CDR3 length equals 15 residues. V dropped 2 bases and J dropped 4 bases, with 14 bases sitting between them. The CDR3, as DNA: TGTGCCAGCAGTGAAAGGGGGGCAGGGCGAGAGACCCAGTACTTC. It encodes CASSERGAGRETQYF.

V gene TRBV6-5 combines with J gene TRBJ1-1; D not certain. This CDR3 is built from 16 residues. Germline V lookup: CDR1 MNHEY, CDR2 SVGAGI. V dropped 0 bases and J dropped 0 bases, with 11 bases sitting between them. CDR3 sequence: CASSYSIGVMNTEAFF. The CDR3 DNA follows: TGTGCCAGCAGTTACTCGATTGGAGTCATGAACACTGAAGCTTTCTTT.

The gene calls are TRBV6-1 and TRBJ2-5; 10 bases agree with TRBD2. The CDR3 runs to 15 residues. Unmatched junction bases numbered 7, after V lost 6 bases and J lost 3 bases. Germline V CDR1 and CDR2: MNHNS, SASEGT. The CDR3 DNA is TGTGCCAGCAGCCCATACCTAGCGGGGGAAGAGACCCAGTACTTC. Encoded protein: CASSPYLAGEETQYF.

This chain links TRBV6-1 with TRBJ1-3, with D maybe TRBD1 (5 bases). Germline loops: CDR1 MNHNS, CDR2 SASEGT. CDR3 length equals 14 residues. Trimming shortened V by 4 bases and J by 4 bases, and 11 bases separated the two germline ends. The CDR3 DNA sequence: TGTGCCAGCAGTGGGGGGACCCTCGGAAACACCATATATTTT. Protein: CASSGGTLGNTIYF.

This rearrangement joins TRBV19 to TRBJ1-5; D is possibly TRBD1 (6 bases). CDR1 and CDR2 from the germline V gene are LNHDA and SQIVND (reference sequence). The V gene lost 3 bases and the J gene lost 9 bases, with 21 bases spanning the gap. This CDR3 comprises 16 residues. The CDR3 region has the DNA TGTGCCAGTAGTATTGGGGGGGGCCAGAGGTTAAGGCCCCAGCATTTT. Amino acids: CASSIGGGQRLRPQHF.

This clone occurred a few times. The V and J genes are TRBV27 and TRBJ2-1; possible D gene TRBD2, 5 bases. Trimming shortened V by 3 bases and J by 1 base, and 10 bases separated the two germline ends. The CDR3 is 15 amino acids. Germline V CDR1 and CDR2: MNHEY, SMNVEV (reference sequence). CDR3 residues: CASSFQEASYNEQFF. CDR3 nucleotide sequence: TGTGCCAGCAGTTTTCAGGAGGCGTCCTACAATGAGCAGTTCTTC.

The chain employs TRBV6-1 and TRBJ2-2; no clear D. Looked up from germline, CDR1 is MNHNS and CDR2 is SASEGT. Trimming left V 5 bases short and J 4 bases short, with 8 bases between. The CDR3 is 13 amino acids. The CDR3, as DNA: TGTGCCAGCAGTCAACAATTCACCGGGGAGCTGTTTTTT. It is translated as CASSQQFTGELFF.

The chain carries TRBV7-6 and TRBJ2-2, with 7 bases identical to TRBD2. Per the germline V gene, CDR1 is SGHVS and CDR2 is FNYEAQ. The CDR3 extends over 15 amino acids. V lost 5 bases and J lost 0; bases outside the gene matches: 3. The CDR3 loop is CASSLTSSNTGELFF. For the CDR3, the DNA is TGTGCCAGCAGCCTGACTAGCTCGAACACCGGGGAGCTGTTTTTT.

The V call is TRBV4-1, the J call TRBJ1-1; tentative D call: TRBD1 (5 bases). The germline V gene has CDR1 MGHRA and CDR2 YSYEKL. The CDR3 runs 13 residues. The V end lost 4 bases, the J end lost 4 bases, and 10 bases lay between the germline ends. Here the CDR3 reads CASSPQQGTEAFF. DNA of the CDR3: TGCGCCAGCAGCCCCCAGCAGGGCACTGAAGCTTTCTTT.

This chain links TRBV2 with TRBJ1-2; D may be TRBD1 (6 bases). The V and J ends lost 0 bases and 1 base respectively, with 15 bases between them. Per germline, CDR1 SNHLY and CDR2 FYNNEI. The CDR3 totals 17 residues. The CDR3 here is CASSEALVRTVNYGYTF. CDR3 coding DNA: TGTGCCAGCAGTGAAGCGCTCGTGAGGACAGTTAACTATGGCTACACCTTC.

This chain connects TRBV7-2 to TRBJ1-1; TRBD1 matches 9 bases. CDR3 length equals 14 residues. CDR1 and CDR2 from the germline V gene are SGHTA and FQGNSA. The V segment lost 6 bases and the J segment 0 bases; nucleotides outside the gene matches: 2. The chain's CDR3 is CASRGTGMNTEAFF. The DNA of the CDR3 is TGTGCCAGCAGGGGGACAGGGATGAACACTGAAGCTTTCTTT.

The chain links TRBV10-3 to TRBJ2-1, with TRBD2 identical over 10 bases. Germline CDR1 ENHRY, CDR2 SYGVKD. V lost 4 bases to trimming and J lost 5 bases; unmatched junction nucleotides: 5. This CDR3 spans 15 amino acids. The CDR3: CAISAGLAENNEQFF. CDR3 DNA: TGTGCCATCAGTGCAGGACTAGCGGAAAACAATGAGCAGTTCTTC.

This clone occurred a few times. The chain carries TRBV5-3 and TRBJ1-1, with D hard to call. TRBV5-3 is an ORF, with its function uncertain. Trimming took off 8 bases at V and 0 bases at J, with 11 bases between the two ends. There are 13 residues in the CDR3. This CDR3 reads CASKHDMNTEAFF. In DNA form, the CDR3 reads TGTGCCAGCAAACACGACATGAACACTGAAGCTTTCTTT.

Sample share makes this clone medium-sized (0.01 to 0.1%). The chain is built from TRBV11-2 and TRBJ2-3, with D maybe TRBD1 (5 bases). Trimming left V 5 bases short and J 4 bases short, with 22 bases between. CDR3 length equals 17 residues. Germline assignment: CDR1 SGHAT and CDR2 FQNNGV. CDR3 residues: CASSPGSLLWGPDTQYF. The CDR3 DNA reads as TGTGCCAGCAGCCCCGGCTCTCTCCTCTGGGGCCCAGATACGCAGTATTTT.

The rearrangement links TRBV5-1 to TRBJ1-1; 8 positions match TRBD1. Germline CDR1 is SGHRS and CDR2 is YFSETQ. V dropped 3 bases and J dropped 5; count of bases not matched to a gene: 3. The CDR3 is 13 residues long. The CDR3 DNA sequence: TGCGCCAGCAGCTGGGACAGGCGGACTGAAGCTTTCTTT. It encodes CASSWDRRTEAFF.

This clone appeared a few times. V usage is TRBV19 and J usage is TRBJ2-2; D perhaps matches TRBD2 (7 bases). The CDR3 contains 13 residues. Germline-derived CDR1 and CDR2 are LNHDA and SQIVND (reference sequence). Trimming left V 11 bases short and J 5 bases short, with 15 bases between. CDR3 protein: CASRRGGTGELFF. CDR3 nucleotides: TGTGCCTCTCGAAGGGGGGGAACCGGGGAGCTGTTTTTT.